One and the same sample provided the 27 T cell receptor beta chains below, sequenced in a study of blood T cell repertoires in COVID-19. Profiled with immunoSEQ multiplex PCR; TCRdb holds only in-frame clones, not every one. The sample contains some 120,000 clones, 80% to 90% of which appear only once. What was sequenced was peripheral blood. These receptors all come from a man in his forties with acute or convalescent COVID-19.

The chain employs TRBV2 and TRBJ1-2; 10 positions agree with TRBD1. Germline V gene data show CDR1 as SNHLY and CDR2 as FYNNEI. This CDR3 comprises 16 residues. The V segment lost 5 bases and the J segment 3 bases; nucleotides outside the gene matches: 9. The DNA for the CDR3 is TGTGCCAGCAGTATAAGGGGGGACAGGGGACACTATGGCTACACCTTC. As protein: CASSIRGDRGHYGYTF.

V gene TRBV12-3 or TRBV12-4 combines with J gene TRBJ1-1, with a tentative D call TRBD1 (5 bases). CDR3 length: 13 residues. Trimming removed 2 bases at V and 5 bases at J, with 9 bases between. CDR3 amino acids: CASSLQEGTEAFF. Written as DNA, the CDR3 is TGTGCCAGCAGTTTACAGGAGGGGACTGAAGCTTTCTTT.

The CDR3 bases are TGTGCCAGTAGATCCGGGTCAAAAGAGACCCAGTACTTC. It translates to CASRSGSKETQYF. The chain links TRBV19 to TRBJ2-5; D not certain. The CDR3 sequence is 13 residues long. Germline CDR1 LNHDA, CDR2 SQIVND (reference sequence). The V gene lost 6 bases and the J gene lost 3 bases, with 11 bases spanning the gap. Variable domain in full (rest from reference TRBV19 and TRBJ2-5): DGGITQSPKYLFRKEGQNVTLSCEQNLNHDAMYWYRQDPGQGLRLIYYSQIVNDFQKGDIAEGYSVSREKKESFPLTVTSAQKNPTAFYLCASRSGSKETQYFGPGTRLLVL.

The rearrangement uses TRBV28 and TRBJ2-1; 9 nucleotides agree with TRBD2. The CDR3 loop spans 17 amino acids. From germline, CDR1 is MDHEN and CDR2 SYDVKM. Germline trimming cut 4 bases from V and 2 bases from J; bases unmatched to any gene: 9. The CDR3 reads CASSSSLGGRAYNEQFF. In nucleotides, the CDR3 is TGTGCCAGCAGTTCCTCACTGGGCGGGAGGGCCTACAATGAGCAGTTCTTC.

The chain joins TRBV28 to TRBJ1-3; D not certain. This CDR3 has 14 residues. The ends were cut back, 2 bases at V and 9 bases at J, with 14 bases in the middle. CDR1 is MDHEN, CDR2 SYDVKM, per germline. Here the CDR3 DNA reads TGTGCCAGCAGTTTAGGACTTGGATTGGGCACCATATATTTT. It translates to CASSLGLGLGTIYF.

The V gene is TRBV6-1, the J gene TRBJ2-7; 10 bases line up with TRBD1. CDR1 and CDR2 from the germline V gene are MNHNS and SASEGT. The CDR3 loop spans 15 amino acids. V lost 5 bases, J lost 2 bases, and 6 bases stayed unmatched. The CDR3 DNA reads TGTGCCAGCAGTCAACTCGGGACAGGGGCCTACGAGCAGTACTTC. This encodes CASSQLGTGAYEQYF.

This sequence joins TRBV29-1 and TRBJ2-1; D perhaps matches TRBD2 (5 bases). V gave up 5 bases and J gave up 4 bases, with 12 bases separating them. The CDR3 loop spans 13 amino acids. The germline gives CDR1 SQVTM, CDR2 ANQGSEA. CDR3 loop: CSVRRATYNEQFF. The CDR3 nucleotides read TGCAGCGTTCGGCGGGCGACATACAATGAGCAGTTCTTC.

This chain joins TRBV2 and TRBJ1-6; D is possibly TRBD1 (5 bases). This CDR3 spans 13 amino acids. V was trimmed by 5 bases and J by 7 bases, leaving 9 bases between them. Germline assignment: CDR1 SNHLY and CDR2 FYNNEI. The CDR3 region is CASSRQSNSPLHF. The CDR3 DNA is TGTGCCAGCAGTAGACAGTCCAATTCACCCCTCCACTTT.

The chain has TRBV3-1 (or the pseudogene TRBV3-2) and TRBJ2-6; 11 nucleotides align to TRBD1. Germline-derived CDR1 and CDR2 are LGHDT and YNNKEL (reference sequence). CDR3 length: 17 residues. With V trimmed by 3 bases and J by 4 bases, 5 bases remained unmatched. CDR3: CASSHGTGGSGANVLTF. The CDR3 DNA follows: TGTGCCAGCAGCCATGGGACAGGGGGTTCAGGGGCCAACGTCCTGACTTTC.

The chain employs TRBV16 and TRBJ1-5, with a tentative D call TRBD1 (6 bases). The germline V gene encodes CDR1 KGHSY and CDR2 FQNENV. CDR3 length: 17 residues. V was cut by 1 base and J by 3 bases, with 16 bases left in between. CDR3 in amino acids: CASSQYPGQRSNQPQHF. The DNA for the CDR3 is TGTGCCAGCAGCCAATATCCCGGACAGAGGTCCAATCAGCCCCAGCATTTT.

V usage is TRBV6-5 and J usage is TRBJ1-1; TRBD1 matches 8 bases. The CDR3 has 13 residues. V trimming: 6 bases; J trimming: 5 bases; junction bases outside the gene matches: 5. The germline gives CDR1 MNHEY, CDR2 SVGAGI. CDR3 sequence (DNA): TGTGCCAGCAGAGACCACAGGGGGACTGAAGCTTTCTTT. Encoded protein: CASRDHRGTEAFF.

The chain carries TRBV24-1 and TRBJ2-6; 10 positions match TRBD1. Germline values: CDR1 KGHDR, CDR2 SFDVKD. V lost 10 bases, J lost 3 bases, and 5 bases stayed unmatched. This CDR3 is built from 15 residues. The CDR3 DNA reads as TGTGCCACTGGACAGGGGGATCATGGGGCCAACGTCCTGACTTTC. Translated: CATGQGDHGANVLTF.

The CDR3 sequence is CASSGEVTYEQYF. Here the CDR3 DNA reads TGTGCCAGCAGCGGGGAGGTAACCTACGAGCAGTACTTC. The chain carries TRBV9 and TRBJ2-7; D might be TRBD2 (6 bases). V was clipped by 3 bases and J by 2 bases, with 9 bases between them. Germline CDR1 and CDR2: SGDLS and YYNGEE. The CDR3 loop spans 13 amino acids.

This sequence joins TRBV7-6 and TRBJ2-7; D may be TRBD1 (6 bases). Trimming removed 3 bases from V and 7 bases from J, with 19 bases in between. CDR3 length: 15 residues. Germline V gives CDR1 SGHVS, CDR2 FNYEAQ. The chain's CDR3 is CASSLALGALKEQYF. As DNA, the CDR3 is TGTGCCAGCAGCTTGGCCTTGGGGGCTCTAAAAGAGCAGTACTTC.

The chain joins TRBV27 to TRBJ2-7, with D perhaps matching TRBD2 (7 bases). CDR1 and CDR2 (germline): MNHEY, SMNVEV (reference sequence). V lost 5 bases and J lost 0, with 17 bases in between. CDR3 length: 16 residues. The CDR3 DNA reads TGTGCCAGCAGTCCCAGGGGAGCGGGGACCTCCTACGAGCAGTACTTC. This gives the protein CASSPRGAGTSYEQYF.

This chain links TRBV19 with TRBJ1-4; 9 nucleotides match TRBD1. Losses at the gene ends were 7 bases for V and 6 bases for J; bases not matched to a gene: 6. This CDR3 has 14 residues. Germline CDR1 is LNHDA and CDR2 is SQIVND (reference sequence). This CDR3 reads CASKGGQGHEKLFF. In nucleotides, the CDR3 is TGTGCCAGTAAGGGCGGACAGGGGCATGAAAAACTGTTTTTT.

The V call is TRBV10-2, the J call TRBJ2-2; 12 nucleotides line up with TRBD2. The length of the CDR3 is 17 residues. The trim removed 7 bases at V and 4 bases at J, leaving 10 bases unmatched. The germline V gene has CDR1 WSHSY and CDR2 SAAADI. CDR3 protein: CASTLTSGRGGTGELFF. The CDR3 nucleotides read TGCGCCAGCACCTTGACTAGCGGGAGAGGAGGCACCGGGGAGCTGTTTTTT.

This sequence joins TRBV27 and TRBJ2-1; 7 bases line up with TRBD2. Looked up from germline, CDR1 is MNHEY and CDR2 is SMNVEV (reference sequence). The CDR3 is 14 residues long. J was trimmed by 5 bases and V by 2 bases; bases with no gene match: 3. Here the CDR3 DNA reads TGTGCCAGCAGTTTAGCGGGAGAGGACAATGAGCAGTTCTTC. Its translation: CASSLAGEDNEQFF.

The CDR3 sequence is CASSLISGALYEQYF. CDR3 DNA: TGTGCCAGCAGCTTAATTTCTGGGGCGCTCTACGAGCAGTACTTC. The chain links TRBV7-6 to TRBJ2-7, with a tentative D call TRBD1 (5 bases). Trimming left V 2 bases short and J 3 bases short, with 14 bases between. Germline V CDR1 and CDR2: SGHVS, FNYEAQ. The CDR3 runs 15 residues.

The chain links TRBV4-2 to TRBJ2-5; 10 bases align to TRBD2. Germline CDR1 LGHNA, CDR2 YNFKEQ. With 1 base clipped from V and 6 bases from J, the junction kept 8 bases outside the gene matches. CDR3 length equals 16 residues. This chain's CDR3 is CASSQVASGRSKTQYF. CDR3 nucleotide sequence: TGTGCCAGCAGCCAAGTGGCTAGCGGGAGATCCAAGACCCAGTACTTC.

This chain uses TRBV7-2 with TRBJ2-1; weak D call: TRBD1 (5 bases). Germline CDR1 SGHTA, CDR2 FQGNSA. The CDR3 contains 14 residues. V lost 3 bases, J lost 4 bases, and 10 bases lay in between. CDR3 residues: CASSLGQGYNEQFF. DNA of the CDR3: TGTGCCAGCAGCTTGGGGCAGGGATACAATGAGCAGTTCTTC.

As DNA, the CDR3 is TGTGCCTGGAATGTGCGGGCGAGCGGGAGGGCCCGAGGGACCCAGTACTTC. Translated: CAWNVRASGRARGTQYF. This chain uses TRBV30 with TRBJ2-5; TRBD2 aligns across 10 bases. The junction had 18 bases not matched to a gene; V was cut back by 4 bases and J by 7 bases. The germline CDR1 and CDR2 sequences are GTSNPN and SVGIG (reference sequence). This CDR3 has 17 amino acids.

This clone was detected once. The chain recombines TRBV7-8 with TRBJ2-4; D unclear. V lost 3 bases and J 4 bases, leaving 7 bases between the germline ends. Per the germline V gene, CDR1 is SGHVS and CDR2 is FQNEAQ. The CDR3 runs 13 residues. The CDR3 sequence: CASSFGIKNIQYF. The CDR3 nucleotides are TGTGCCAGCAGCTTCGGTATTAAAAACATTCAGTACTTC.

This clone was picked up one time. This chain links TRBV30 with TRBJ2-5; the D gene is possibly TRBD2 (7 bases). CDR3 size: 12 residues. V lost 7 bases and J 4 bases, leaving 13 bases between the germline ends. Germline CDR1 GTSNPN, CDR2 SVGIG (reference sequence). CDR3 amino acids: CAFRGARETQYF. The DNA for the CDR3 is TGTGCCTTTCGGGGGGCCCGAGAGACCCAGTACTTC.

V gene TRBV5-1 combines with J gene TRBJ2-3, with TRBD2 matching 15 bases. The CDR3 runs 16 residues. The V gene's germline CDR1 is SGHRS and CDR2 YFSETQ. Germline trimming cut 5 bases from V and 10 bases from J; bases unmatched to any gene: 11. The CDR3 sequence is CASRGEGLAGGQAQYF. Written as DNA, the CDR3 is TGCGCCAGCAGGGGTGAAGGACTAGCGGGGGGGCAAGCGCAGTATTTT.

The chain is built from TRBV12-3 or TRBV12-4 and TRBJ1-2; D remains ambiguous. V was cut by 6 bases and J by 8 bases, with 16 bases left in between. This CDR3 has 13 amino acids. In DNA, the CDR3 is TGTGCCAGCAGGTCTACCGCCGGGATCGGCTACACCTTC. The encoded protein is CASRSTAGIGYTF.

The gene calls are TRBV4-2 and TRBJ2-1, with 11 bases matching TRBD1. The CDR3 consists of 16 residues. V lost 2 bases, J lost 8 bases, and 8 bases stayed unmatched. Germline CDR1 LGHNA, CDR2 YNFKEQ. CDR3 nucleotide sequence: TGTGCCAGCAGCCAAACCCGGACAGGGGGCTGGGATGAGCAGTTCTTC. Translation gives CASSQTRTGGWDEQFF.